This T cell receptor beta chain appears in the sequencing data of a study of PD-1 blockade in classical Hodgkin lymphoma (dated by TCRdb to 2018 to 2021). For the wider study: The study used TCR beta sequencing and CyTOF to define a peripheral blood immune signature of response to PD-1 blockade in classical Hodgkin lymphoma. The study at large found these results: The study covered only a single clinical trial cohort, and the causes of the repertoire differences, possibly disease activity or prior therapy, were still not defined. Baseline TCR diversity was reported as lower in newly diagnosed patients than in healthy donors, and lower still in relapsed/refractory patients.

The Qiagen DNeasy kit was used to extract genomic DNA both from unsorted PBMCs and from the negatively selected CD4+ and CD8+ fractions. Using primers that anneal to V and J segments, immunoSEQ multiplex PCR amplified the TCR beta CDR3 regions. A synthetic immune receptor repertoire was used to minimize amplification bias, and any residual bias was removed computationally once sequencing was done. The authors processed their data as follows. Repertoire diversity was quantified as the Shannon entropy index using custom Python scripts. Unsorted, CD4+ and CD8+ repertoires were analyzed separately, except in combined analyses where CD4+ and CD8+ sequences were merged in silico. TCRdb took this table from immuneACCESS and kept in-frame rearrangements with V and J called. Such tables lack part of the clones; where checked against another copy, unresolved V genes explain under half of the gap, and the rest is unexplained. The DNA was the basis for D and trimming; V, J and clone size are from that table. A total of tens of thousands of clones appear in this sample, 93% of them only once. The ten largest clones add up to 2.6% of the sample.

CDR1 and CDR2 are read off the germline V gene (reference sequence) as SEHNR and FQNEAQ. Cut back by 0 bases and 2 bases, the V and J ends lie 5 bases apart. The CDR3 goes from the cysteine to the phenylalanine over 14 residues. CDR3 DNA is the only sequence kept; it has 42 bases, read in frame from the first base. Of note for this clone: Its target antigen remains unknown. No base-level quality is on record; no much larger clone is a single base apart.

Interpreted using the paper, the time point label stands for: newly diagnosed, previously untreated cHL patient sample. To serve as a comparison group for the relapsed/refractory trial patients, PBMCs were sequenced from patients with newly diagnosed, previously untreated classical Hodgkin lymphoma. Peripheral blood was collected in 8 mL Vacutainer Cell Preparation Tubes, from which PBMCs were isolated by centrifugation and then cryopreserved. What was sequenced was peripheral blood mononuclear cells (PBMCs). The chain is assembled from TRBV7-9 and TRBJ1-3; TRBD1 might be the D gene, on 5 matching bases. The TCR originated in a human donor with classical Hodgkin lymphoma. The nucleotide sequence is TGTGCCAGCAGCTTAGCGGGGGCTGGAAACACCATATATTTT. It specifies CASSLAGAGNTIYF.